This T cell receptor (beta chain) was recorded in a study of cytomegalovirus exposure and HLA in healthy donors. Study at large: Among 150 million to 200 million T cells, an earlier analysis found 95 million to 140 million unique TCR beta sequences.

V was trimmed by 0 bases and J by 2 bases, leaving 12 bases between them. Germline CDR1 reads SGDLS; CDR2 reads YYNGEE. This CDR3 has 15 residues. Findings of the study overall: The study recorded 160 or so TCR beta chains that were cytomegalovirus-associated. In a later analysis, TCR beta V- and J-gene trimming was associated with a missense DCLRE1C variant. According to a later analysis, most TCR beta chains associated with CMV appeared HLA-restricted.

Amplification used 60 Vbeta primers and 13 Jbeta primers. Repertoires were generated with immunoSEQ multiplex PCR, while TCRdb's copy carries only in-frame clones and drops some. The sample has roughly 120,000 clones, and its top ten clones hold roughly 3.5%. On this clone itself: No antigen is known for it.

This sequence was found in a man aged 30 to 45 in good health and CMV-seronegative. Specimen: PBMCs. The chain joins TRBV9 to TRBJ2-7, with unresolved D. CDR3 region: CASSVGSSSTYEQYF. Here the CDR3 DNA reads TGTGCCAGCAGCGTAGGATCTTCCTCTACCTACGAGCAGTACTTC.